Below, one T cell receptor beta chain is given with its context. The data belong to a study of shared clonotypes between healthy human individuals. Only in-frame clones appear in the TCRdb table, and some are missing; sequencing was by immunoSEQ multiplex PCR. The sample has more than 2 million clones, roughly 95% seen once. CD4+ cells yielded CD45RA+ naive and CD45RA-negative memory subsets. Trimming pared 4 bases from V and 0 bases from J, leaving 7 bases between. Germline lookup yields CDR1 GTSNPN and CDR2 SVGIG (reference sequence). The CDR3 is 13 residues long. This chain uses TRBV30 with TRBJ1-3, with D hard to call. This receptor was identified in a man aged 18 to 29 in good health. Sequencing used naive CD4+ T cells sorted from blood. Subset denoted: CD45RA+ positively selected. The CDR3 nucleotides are TGTGCCTGGACCGCGAGCTCTGGAAACACCATATATTTT. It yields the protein CAWTASSGNTIYF. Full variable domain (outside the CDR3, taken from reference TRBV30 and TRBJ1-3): SQTIHQWPATLVQPVGSPLSLECTVEGTSNPNLYWYRQAAGRGLQLLFYSVGIGQISSEVPQNLSASRPQDRQFILSSKKLLLSDSGFYLCAWTASSGNTIYFGEGSWLTVV.